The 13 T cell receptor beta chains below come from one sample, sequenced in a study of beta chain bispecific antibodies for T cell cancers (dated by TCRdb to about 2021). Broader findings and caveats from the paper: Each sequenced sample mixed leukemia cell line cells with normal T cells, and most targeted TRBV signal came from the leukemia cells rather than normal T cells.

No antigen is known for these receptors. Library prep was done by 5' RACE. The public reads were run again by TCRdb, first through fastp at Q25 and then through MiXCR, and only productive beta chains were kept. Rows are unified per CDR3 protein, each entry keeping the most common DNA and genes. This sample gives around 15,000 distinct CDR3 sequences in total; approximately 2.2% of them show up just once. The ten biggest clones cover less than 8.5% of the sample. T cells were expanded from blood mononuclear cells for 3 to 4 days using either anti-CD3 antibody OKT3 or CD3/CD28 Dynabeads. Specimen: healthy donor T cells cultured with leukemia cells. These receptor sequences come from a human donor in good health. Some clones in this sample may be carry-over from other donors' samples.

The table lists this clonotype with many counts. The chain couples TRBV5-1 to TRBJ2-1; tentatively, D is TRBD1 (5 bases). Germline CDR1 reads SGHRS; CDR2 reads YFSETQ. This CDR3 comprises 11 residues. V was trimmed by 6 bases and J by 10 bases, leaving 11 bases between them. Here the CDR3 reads CASTQGGEQFF. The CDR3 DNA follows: TGCGCCAGCACCCAGGGTGGGGAGCAGTTCTTC. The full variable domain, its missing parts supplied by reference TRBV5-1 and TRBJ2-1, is KAGVTQTPRYLIKTRGQQVTLSCSPISGHRSVSWYQQTPGQGLQFLFEYFSETQRNKGNFPGRFSGRQFSNSRSEMNVSTLELGDSALYLCASTQGGEQFFGPGTRLTVL.

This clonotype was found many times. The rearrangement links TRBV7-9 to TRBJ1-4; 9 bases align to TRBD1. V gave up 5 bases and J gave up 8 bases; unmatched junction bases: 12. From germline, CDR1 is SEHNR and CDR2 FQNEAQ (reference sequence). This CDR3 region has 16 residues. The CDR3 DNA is TGTGCCAGCAGCCTTAGGATGGGACAGGGTCGCGAAAAACTGTTTTTT. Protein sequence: CASSLRMGQGREKLFF.

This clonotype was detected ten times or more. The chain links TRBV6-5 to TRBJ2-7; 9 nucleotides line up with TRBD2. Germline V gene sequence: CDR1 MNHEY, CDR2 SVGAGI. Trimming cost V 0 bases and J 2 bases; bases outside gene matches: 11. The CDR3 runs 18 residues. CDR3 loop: CASSYSGTSSSSPYEQYF. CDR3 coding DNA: TGTGCCAGCAGTTACTCTGGGACTAGCTCTTCTTCACCCTACGAGCAGTACTTC.

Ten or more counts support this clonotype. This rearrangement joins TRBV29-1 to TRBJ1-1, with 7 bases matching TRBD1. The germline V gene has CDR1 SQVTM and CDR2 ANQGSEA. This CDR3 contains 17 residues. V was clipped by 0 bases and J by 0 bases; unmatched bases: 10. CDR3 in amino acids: CSVEDRGRGEMNTEAFF. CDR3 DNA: TGCAGCGTTGAAGATCGGGGCAGGGGGGAAATGAACACTGAAGCTTTCTTT.

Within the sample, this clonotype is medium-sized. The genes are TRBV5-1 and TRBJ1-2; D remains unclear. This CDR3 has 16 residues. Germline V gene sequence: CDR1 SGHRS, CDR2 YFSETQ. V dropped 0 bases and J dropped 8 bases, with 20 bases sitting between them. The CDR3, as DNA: TGCGCCAGCAGCTTGGGCCCAGGATCGGTGGGGTACGGCTACACCTTC. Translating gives CASSLGPGSVGYGYTF.

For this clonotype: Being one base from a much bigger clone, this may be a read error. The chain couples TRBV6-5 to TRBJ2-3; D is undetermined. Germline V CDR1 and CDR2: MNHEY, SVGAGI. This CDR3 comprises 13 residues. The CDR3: CASSLYFADMQYF. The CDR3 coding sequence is TGTGCCAGCAGTTTATACTTTGCGGATATGCAGTATTTT.

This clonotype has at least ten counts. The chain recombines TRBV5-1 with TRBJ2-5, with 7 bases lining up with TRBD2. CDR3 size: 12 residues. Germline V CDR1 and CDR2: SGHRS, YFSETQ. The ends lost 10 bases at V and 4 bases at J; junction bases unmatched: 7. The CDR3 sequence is CASGLGGETQYF. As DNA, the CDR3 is TGCGCCTCCGGACTAGGCGGAGAGACCCAGTACTTC.

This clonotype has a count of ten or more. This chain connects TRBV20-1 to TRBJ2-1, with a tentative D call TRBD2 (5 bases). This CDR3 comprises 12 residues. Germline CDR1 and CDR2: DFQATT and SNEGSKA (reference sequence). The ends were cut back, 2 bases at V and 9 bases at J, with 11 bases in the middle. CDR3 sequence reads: CSARLAGSEQFF. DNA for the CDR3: TGCAGTGCTAGACTAGCCGGCAGTGAGCAGTTCTTC.

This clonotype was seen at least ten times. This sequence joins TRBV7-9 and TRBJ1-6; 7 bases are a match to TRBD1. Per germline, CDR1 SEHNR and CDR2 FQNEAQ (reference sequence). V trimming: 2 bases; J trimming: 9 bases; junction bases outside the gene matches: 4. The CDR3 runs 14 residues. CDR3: CASSLQGTASPLHF. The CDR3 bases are TGTGCCAGCAGCTTACAAGGGACAGCTTCACCCCTCCACTTT.

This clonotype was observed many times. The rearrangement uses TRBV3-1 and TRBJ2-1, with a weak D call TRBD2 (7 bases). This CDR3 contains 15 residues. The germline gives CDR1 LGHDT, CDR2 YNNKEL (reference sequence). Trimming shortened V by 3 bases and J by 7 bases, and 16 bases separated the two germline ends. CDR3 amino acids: CASSHAGAPENEQFF. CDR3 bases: TGTGCCAGCAGCCACGCGGGGGCCCCAGAAAATGAGCAGTTCTTC.

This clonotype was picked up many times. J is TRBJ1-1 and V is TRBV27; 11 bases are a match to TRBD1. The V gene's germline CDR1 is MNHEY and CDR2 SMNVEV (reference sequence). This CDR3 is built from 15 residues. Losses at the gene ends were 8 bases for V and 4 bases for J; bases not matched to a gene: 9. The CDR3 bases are TGTGCCAGCGGAACCGGGACAGGGGGGGTCACTGAAGCTTTCTTT. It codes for CASGTGTGGVTEAFF.

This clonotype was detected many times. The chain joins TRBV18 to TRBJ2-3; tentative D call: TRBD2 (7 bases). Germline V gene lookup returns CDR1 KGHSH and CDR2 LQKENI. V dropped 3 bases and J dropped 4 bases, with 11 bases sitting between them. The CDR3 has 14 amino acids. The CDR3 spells CASSPEGGADTQYF. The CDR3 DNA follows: TGTGCCAGCTCACCCGAGGGGGGGGCAGATACGCAGTATTTT.

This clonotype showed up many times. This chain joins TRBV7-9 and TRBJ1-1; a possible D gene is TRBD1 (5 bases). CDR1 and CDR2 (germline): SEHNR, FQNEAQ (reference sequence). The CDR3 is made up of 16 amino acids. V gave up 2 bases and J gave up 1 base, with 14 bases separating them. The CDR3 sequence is CASSLRGWGTNTEAFF. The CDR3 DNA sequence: TGTGCCAGCAGCTTACGGGGATGGGGCACGAACACTGAAGCTTTCTTT.